This entry lists 14 T cell receptor beta chains sequenced from one sample in a study of blood T cells in healthy people across ages. A second PCR, run for about 6 to 11 cycles, used a sample-barcoded 5' primer plus a J-beta primer mix. TCRdb reprocessed the 5' RACE reads with MiXCR, giving one entry per CDR3 protein. Among about 280,000 distinct CDR3 sequences listed, 25% to 30% were seen once. Sequencing was performed on blood. These receptors were collected from a woman aged 70-85 years in good health.

The gene calls are TRBV6-5 and TRBJ1-3, with no clear D. Germline CDR1 reads MNHEY; CDR2 reads SVGAGI. Trimming took off 2 bases at V and 9 bases at J, with 11 bases between the two ends. There are 13 residues in the CDR3. CDR3 coding DNA: TGTGCCAGCAGTTACCCCGATCGGAGCACCATATATTTT. Residues: CASSYPDRSTIYF.

This clonotype was seen a few times. CDR3 DNA: TGTGCCAGCAGGGTGGCGGGGGGGTACTACGAGCAGTACTTC. It translates to CASRVAGGYYEQYF. V usage is TRBV11-2 and J usage is TRBJ2-7, with 9 bases matching TRBD2. Trimming took 6 bases from V and 3 from J; bases not matched to a gene: 6. This CDR3 contains 14 residues. Per germline, CDR1 SGHAT and CDR2 FQNNGV.

CDR3 in amino acids: CASSLVQYNEKLFF. CDR3 in DNA: TGTGCCAGCAGTTTGGTCCAGTATAATGAAAAACTGTTTTTT. The V and J genes are TRBV12-3 or TRBV12-4 and TRBJ1-4, with unresolved D. The ends were cut back, 3 bases at V and 4 bases at J, with 9 bases in the middle. This CDR3 contains 14 residues.

The CDR3 DNA sequence: TGCGCCAGCAGCAAGGCTAGCGGGAATTCCTACAATGAGCAGTTCTTC. This codes for CASSKASGNSYNEQFF. The chain employs TRBV4-3 and TRBJ2-1, with 9 bases fitting TRBD2. The V gene end was trimmed by 5 bases and the J gene end by 1 base; junction bases not matched to a gene: 6. CDR3 length equals 16 residues. The germline V gene encodes CDR1 LGHNA and CDR2 YSLEER.

This clonotype was observed a few times. This rearrangement joins TRBV11-2 to TRBJ1-4; D gene uncertain. CDR3 size: 13 residues. In germline, CDR1 is SGHAT, CDR2 FQNNGV. V was shortened by 5 bases and J by 10 bases, with 14 bases between the two germline ends. The CDR3 DNA is TGTGCCAGCAGCCTTGGGGAAGGAGTAAAACTGTTTTTT. This sequence encodes CASSLGEGVKLFF.

The chain combines TRBV7-2 with TRBJ1-5; D possibly corresponds to TRBD1 (5 bases). CDR1 and CDR2 from the germline V gene are SGHTA and FQGNSA. The ends were cut back, 5 bases at V and 2 bases at J, with 22 bases in the middle. CDR3 size: 18 residues. The CDR3 sequence is CASSLGRSLGLGNQPQHF. Written as DNA, the CDR3 is TGTGCCAGCAGCCTAGGACGCTCATTGGGGCTTGGCAATCAGCCCCAGCATTTT.

This clonotype was recorded a few times. In nucleotides, the CDR3 is TGTGCCAGCAGTTTCTCTAGCCGTAGCACAGATACGCAGTATTTT. Its protein product is CASSFSSRSTDTQYF. The J gene is TRBJ2-3, the V gene TRBV27; tentative D call: TRBD2 (5 bases). This CDR3 region has 15 residues. Trimming took 3 bases from V and 0 from J, leaving 10 bases between them. Germline V gene lookup returns CDR1 MNHEY and CDR2 SMNVEV (reference sequence).

This clonotype was seen a handful of times. The CDR3: CASSSGTSGRPYEQYF. CDR3 nucleotide sequence: TGTGCCAGCAGTTCCGGGACTAGCGGGAGGCCCTACGAGCAGTACTTC. This chain connects TRBV6-5 to TRBJ2-7; the match to TRBD2 covers 15 bases. V gave up 4 bases and J gave up 2 bases; unmatched junction bases: 3. The CDR3 is 16 amino acids. CDR1 is MNHEY, CDR2 SVGAGI, per germline.

The chain combines TRBV5-1 with TRBJ2-3; 12 bases agree with TRBD2. CDR1 and CDR2 (germline): SGHRS, YFSETQ. The junction had 11 bases not matched to a gene; V was cut back by 5 bases and J by 4 bases. The CDR3 spans 17 residues. The CDR3 DNA reads as TGCGCCAGCAGGACTAGCGGGAGCCCACTCCGGGCAGATACGCAGTATTTT. Translated: CASRTSGSPLRADTQYF.

This clonotype was observed a few times. The chain recombines TRBV4-1 with TRBJ2-7; 7 bases fit TRBD1. Germline V CDR1 and CDR2: MGHRA, YSYEKL. The CDR3 has 15 residues. J was trimmed by 6 bases and V by 0 bases; bases with no gene match: 8. The CDR3 DNA sequence: TGCGCCAGCAGCCAAGAAAGTGACAGGGCCGGCGAGCAGTACTTC. Protein product: CASSQESDRAGEQYF.

V is TRBV2 and J is TRBJ2-7; 13 nucleotides line up with TRBD2. Per the germline V gene, CDR1 is SNHLY and CDR2 is FYNNEI. This CDR3 has 14 amino acids. Losses at the gene ends were 6 bases for V and 6 bases for J; bases not matched to a gene: 5. CDR3 amino acids: CASRELAGGGEQYF. The CDR3 bases are TGTGCCAGCAGGGAACTAGCGGGAGGGGGCGAGCAGTACTTC.

Details on this clonotype: An end of the junction differs from the germline gene, which may be a read error. The chain has TRBV20-1 and TRBJ2-5; D is unresolved. The CDR3 is 13 amino acids. Germline CDR1 and CDR2: DFQATT and SNEGSKA (reference sequence). Here the CDR3 DNA reads TGCAGTGCTTACGATAGTAGCAGCACAGAGCAGCTCTTC. Protein product: CSAYDSSSTEQLF.

This clonotype was counted only a few times. This chain uses TRBV5-4 with TRBJ2-6; no firm D call. The CDR3 loop spans 16 amino acids. The germline V and J ends were trimmed by 4 bases and 0 bases, with 11 bases remaining between them. Germline V gene sequence: CDR1 SGHNT, CDR2 YYREEE (reference sequence). The CDR3 loop is CASSPGFSSGANVLTF. CDR3 nucleotide sequence: TGTGCCAGCAGCCCCGGCTTCTCCTCTGGGGCCAACGTCCTGACTTTC.

The gene calls are TRBV29-1 and TRBJ2-5, with D uncertain. The J call may be wrong; the DNA end is better matched by TRBJ2-7. This CDR3 is built from 13 residues. Per germline, CDR1 SQVTM and CDR2 ANQGSEA. DNA for the CDR3: TGCAGCGTTGAAGAGGGTCTAAGCTACGAGCAGTACTTC. Translating gives CSVEEGLSYEQYF.